The rows below give T cell receptor beta chains drawn from one sample of a study of shared clonotypes between healthy human individuals. Method: immunoSEQ multiplex PCR; TCRdb's copy keeps in-frame clones and lacks some. The sample carries under 700,000 clones, 95% recorded once. The sequenced sample consisted of naive CD8+ T cells sorted from blood. Receptor source: a woman aged 25-40 years in good health. The CDR3 runs from the conserved cysteine through the conserved F or W. D genes are given only for firm matches. Clone sizes are given selectively: once, few, many, or a class where the clone is expanded.

clone size,J gene,V gene,D gene,CDR3 DNA,CDR3 protein
once,TRBJ2-6,TRBV6-1,-,TGTGCCAGCAGTAAGAAACCCGGGCCCCCGGACGTCCTGACTTTC,CASSKKPGPPDVLTF
-,TRBJ1-1,TRBV19,-,TGTGCCAGTAGCCAACCGATGGGGGCTCGAGCTTTCTTT,CASSQPMGARAFF
-,TRBJ2-6,TRBV27,TRBD1,TGTGCCAGCACTCCTCTGACAGGGGCTGGGGCCAACGTCCTGACTTTC,CASTPLTGAGANVLTF
few,TRBJ1-2,TRBV4-2,-,TGTGCCAGCAGCGAAGGTCCGGGTGGCTACACCTTC,CASSEGPGGYTF
few,TRBJ1-1,TRBV30,-,TGTGCCTGGAGTCCCCAAGATGAAGCTTTCTTT,CAWSPQDEAFF
-,TRBJ1-2,TRBV14,-,TGTGCCAGCAGCCAAGGCCAGGGTTACTATGGCTACACCTTC,CASSQGQGYYGYTF
-,TRBJ2-2,TRBV6-4,-,TGTGCCAGCAGTGTATGGCCGAACACCGGGGAGCTGTTTTTT,CASSVWPNTGELFF
-,TRBJ1-5,TRBV28,TRBD1,TGTGCCAGCAGTCCGTCGACAGGGATGAGTCAGCCCCAGCATTTT,CASSPSTGMSQPQHF
-,TRBJ2-3,TRBV29-1,TRBD2,TGCAGCGTGGAGTCGAGCGGGAGTGGGGGTACGCAGTATTTT,CSVESSGSGGTQYF
-,TRBJ2-7,TRBV7-6,-,TGTGCCAGCAGCCTGGACAGTACCTCCTACGAGCAGTACTTC,CASSLDSTSYEQYF